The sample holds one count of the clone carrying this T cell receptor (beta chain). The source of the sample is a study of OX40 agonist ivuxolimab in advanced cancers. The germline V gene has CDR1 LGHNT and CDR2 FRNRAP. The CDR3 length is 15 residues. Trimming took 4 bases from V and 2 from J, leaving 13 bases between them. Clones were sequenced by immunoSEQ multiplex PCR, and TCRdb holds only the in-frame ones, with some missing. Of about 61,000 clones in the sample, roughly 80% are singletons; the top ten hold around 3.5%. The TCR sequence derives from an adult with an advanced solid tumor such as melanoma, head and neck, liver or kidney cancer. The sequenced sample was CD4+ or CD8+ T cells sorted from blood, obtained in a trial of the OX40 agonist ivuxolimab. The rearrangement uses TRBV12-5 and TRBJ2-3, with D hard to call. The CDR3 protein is CASGSGPLSTDTQYF. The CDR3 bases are TGTGCTAGTGGTTCCGGCCCCTTGTCCACAGATACGCAGTATTTT.